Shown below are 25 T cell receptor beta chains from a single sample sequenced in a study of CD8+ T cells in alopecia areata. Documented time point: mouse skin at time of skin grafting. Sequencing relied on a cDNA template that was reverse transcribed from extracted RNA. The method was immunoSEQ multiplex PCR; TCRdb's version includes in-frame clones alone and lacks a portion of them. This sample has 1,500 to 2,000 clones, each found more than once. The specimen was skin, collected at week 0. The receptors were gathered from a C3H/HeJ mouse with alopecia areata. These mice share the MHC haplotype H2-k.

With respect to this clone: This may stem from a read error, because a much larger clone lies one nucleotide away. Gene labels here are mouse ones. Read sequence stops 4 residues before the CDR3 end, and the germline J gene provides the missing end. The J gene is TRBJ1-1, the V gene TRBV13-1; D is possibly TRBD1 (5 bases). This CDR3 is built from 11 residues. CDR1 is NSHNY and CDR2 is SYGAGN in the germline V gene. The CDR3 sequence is CASRRGEEVFF. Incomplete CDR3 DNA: TGTGCCAGCAGACGGGGGGAA.

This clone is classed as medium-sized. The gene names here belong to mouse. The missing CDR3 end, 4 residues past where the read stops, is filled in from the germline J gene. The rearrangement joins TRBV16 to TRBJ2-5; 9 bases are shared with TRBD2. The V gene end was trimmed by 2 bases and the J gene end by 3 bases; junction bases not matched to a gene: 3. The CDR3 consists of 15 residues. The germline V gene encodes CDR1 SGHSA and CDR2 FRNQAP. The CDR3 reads CASSLNWGAQDTQYF. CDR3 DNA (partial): TGTGCAAGCAGCTTAAACTGGGGGGCTCAAGAC. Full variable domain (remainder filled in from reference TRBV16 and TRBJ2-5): NAGVIQTPRHKVTGKGQEATLWCEPISGHSAVFWYRQTIVQGLEFLTYFRNQAPIDDSGMPKERFSAQMPNQSHSTLKIQSTQPQDSAVYLCASSLNWGAQDTQYFGPGTRLLVL.

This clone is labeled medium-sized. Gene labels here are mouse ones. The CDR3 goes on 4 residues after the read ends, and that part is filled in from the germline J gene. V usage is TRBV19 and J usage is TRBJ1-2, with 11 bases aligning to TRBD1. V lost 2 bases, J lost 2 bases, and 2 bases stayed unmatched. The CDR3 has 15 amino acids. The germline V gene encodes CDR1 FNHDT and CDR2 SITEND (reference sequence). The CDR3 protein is CASSIWDRGNSDYTF. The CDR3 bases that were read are TGTGCCAGCAGTATCTGGGACAGGGGGAACTCC.

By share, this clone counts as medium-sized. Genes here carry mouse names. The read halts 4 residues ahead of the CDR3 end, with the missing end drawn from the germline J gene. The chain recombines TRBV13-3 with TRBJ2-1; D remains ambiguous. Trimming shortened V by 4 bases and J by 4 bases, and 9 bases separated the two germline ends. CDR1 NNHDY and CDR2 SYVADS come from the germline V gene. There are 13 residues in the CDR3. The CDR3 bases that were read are TGTGCCAGCAGTAGCAGGAGGTATGCT. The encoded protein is CASSSRRYA. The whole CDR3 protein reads CASSSRRYAEQFF.

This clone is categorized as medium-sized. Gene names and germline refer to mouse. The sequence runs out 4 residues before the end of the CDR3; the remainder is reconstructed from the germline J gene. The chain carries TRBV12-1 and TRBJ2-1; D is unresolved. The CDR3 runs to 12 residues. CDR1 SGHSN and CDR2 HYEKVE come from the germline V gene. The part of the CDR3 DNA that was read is TGTGCCAGCTCTCTCGATGGGGCT. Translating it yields CASSLDGA. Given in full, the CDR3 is CASSLDGAEQFF.

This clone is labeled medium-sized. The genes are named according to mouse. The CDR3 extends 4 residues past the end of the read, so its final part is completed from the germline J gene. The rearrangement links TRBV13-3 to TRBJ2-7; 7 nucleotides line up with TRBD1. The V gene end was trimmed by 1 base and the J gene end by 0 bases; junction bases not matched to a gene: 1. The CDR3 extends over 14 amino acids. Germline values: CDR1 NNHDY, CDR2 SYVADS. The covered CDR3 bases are TGTGCCAGCAGTGATTCAGGGGGCTCCTAT. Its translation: CASSDSGGSY. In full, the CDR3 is CASSDSGGSYEQYF.

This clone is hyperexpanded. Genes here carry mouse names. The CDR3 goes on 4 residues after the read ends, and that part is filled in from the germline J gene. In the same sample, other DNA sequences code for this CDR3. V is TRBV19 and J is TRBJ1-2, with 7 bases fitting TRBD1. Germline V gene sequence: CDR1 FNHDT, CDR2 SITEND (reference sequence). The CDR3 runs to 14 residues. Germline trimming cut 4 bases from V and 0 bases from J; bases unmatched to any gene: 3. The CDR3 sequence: CASSRDSANSDYTF. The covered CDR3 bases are TGTGCCAGCAGTCGGGACAGTGCAAACTCC.

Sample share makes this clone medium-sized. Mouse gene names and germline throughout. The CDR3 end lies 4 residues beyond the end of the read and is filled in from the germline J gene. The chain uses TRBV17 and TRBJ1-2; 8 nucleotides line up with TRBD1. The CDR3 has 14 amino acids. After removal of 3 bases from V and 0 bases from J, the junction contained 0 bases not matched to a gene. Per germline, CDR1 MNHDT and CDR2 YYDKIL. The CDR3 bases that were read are TGTGCTAGCAGTAGGGACAGGGCAAACTCC. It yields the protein CASSRDRANS. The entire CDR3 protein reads CASSRDRANSDYTF.

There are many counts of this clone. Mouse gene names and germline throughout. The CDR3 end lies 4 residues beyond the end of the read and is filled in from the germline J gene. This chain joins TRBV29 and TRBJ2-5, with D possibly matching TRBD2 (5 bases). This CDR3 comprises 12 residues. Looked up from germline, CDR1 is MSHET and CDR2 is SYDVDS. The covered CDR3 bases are TGTGCTAGCAGGGGCTGGGAAGAC. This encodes CASRGWED. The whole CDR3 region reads CASRGWEDTQYF.

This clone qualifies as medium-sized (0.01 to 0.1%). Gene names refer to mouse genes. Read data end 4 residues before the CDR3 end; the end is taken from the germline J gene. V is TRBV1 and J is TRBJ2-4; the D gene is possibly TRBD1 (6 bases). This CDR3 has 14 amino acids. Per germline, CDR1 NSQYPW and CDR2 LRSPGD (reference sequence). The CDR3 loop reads CTCSAVGTKNTLYF. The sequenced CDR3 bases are TGCACCTGCAGTGCAGTTGGGACAAAAAAC.

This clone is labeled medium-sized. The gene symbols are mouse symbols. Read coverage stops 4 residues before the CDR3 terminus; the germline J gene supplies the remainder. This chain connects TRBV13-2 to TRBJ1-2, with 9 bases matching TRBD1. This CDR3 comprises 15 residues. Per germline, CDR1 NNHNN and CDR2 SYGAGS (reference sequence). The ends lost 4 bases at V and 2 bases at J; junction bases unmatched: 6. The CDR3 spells CASGSQGTGNSDYTF. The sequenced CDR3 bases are TGTGCCAGCGGTTCCCAAGGGACAGGGAACTCC.

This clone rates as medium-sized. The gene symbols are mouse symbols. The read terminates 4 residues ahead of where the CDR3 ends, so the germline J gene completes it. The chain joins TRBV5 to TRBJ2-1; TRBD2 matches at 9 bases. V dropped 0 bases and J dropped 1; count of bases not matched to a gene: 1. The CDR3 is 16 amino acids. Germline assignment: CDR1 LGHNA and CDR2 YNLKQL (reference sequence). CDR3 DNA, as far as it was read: TGTGCCAGCAGCCAAGATGACTGGGGGAACTATGCT. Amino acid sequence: CASSQDDWGNYA. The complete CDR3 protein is CASSQDDWGNYAEQFF.

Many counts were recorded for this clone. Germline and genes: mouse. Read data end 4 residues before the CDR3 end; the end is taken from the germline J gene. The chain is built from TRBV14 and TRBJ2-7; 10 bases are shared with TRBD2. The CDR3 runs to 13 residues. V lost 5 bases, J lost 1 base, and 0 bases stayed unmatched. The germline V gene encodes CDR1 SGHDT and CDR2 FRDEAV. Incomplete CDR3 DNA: TGTGCCAGCAGGGACTGGGGGTCCTAT. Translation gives CASRDWGSY. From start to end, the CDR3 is CASRDWGSYEQYF. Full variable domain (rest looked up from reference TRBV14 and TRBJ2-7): EAGVTQSPRYAVLQEGQAVSFWCDPISGHDTLYWYQQPRDQGPQLLVYFRDEAVIDNSQLPSDRFSAVRPKGTNSTLKIQSAKQGDTATYLCASRDWGSYEQYFGPGTRLTVL.

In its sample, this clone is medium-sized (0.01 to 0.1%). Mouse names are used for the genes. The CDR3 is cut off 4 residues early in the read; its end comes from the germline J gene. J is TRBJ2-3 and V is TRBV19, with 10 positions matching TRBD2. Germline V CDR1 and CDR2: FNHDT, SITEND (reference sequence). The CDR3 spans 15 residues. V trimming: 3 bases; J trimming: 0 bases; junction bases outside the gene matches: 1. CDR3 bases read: TGTGCCAGCAGTACGGACTGGGGGAGTGCAGAA. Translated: CASSTDWGSAE. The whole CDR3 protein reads CASSTDWGSAETLYF.

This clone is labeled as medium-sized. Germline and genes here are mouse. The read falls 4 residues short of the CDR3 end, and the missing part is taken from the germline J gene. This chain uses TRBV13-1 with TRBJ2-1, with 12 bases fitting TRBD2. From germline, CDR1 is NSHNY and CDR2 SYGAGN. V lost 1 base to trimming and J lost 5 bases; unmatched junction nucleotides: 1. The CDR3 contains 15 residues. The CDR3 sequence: CASSDRDWGDAEQFF. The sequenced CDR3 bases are TGTGCCAGCAGTGATCGGGACTGGGGGGATGCT.

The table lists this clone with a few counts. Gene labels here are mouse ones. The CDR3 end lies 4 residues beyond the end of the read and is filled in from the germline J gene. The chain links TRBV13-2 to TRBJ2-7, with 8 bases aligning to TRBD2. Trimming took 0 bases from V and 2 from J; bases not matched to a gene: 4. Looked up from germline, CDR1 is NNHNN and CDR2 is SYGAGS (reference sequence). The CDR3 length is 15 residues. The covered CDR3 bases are TGTGCCAGCGGTGATGCAGAGGGACTGGCCTAT. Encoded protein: CASGDAEGLAY. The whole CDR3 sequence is CASGDAEGLAYEQYF.

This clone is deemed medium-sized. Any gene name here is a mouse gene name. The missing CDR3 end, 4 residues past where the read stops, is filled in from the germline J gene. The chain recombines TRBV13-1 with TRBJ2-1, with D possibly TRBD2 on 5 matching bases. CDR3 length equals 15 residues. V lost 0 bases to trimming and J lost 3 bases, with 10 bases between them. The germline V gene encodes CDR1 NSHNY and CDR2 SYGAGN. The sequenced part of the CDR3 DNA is TGTGCCAGCAGTGATGCTGGGATTCCCTATGCT. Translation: CASSDAGIPYA. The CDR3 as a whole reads CASSDAGIPYAEQFF.

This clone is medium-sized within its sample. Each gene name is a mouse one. This CDR3 is CTCSGTGGVSYEQYF. CDR3 bases read: TGCACCTGCAGTGGGACTGGGGGGGTCTCCTAT. This chain uses TRBV1 with TRBJ2-7; TRBD2 agrees at 12 bases. With the read ending 4 residues before the CDR3 end, the germline J gene is used to fill in that end. This CDR3 region has 15 residues. After removal of 4 bases from V and 0 bases from J, the junction contained 1 base not matched to a gene. Germline V CDR1 and CDR2: NSQYPW, LRSPGD (reference sequence).

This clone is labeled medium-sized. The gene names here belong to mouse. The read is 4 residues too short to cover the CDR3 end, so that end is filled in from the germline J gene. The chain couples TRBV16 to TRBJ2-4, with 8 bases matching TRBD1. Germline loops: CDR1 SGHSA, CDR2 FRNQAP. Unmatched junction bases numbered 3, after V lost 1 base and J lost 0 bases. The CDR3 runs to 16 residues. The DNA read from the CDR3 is TGTGCAAGCAGCTTAGTCAGGGGGCCTAGTCAAAAC. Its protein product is CASSLVRGPSQN. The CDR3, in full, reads CASSLVRGPSQNTLYF.

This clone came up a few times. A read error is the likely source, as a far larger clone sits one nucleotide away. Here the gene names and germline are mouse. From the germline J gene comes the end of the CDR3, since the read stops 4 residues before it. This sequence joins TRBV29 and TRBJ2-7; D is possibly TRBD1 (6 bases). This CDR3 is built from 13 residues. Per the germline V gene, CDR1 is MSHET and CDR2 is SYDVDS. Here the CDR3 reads CASSLAGVYEQYF. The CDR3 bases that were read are TGTGCTAGCAGTTTGGCAGGGGTATAT. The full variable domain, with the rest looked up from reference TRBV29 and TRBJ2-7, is DMKVTQMPRYLIKRMGENVLLECGQDMSHETMYWYRQDPGLGLQLIYISYDVDSNSEGDIPKGYRVSRKKREHFSLILDSAKTNQTSVYFCASSLAGVYEQYFGPGTRLTVL.

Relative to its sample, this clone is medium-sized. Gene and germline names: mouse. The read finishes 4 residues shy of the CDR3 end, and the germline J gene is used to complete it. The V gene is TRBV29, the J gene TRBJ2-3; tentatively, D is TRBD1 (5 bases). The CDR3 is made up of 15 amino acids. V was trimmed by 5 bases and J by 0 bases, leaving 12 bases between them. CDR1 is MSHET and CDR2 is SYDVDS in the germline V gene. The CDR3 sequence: CASSPSGNSAETLYF. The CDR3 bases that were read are TGTGCTAGCAGTCCATCAGGGAACAGTGCAGAA.

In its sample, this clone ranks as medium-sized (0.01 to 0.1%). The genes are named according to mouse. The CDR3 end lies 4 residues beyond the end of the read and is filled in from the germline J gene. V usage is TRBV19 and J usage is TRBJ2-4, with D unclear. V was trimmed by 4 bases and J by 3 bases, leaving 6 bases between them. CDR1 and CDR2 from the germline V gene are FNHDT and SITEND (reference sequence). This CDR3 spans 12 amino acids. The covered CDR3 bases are TGTGCCAGCAGTTCCCAGCAAAAC. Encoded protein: CASSSQQN. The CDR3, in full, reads CASSSQQNTLYF.

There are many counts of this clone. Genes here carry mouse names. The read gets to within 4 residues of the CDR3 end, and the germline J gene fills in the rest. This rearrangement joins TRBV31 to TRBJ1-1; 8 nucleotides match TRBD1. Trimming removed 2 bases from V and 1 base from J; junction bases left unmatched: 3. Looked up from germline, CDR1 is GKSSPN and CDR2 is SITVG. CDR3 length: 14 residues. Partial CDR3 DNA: TGTGCCTGGAGTTTGGACAGGGCGAACACA. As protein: CAWSLDRANT. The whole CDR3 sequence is CAWSLDRANTEVFF. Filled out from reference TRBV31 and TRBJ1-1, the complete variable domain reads AQTIHQWPVAEIKAVGSPLSLGCTIKGKSSPNLYWYWQATGGTLQQLFYSITVGQVESVVQLNLSASRPKDDQFILSTEKLLLSHSGFYLCAWSLDRANTEVFFGKGTRLTVV.

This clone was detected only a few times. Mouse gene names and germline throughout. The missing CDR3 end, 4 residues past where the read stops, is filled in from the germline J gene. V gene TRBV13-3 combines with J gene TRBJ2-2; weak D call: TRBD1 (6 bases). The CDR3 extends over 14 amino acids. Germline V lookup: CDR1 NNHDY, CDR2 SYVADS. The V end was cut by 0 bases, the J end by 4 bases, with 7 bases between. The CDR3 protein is CASSDVDSTGQLYF. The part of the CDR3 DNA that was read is TGTGCCAGCAGTGATGTGGACAGCACCGGG.

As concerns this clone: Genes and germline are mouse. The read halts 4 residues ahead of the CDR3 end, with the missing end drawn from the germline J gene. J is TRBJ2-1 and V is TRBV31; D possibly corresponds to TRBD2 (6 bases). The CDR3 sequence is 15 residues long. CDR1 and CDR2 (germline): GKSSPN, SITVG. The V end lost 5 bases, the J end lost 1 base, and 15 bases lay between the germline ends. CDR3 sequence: CAWAPYWENYAEQFF. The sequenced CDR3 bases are TGTGCCTGGGCCCCCTACTGGGAAAACTATGCT.